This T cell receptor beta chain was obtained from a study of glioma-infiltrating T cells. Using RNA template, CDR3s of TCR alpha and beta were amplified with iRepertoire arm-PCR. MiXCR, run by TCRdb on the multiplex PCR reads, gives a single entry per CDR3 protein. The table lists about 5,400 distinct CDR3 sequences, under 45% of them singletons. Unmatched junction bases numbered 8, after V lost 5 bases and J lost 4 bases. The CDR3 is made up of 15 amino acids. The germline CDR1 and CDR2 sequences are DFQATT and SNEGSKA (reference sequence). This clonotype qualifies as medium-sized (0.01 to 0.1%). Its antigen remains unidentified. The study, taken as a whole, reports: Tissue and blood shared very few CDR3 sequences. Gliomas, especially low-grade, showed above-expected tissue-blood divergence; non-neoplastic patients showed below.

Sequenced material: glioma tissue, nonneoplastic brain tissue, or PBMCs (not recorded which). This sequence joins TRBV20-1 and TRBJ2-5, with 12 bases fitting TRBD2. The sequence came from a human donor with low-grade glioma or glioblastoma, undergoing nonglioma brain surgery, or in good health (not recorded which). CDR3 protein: CSAGSTSGSVETQYF. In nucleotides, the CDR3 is TGCAGTGCTGGCTCGACTAGCGGGAGTGTAGAGACCCAGTACTTC.